The 12 T cell receptor beta chains below all came from one sample that was sequenced in a study of blood T cell repertoires in COVID-19. Repertoires were generated with immunoSEQ multiplex PCR, while TCRdb's copy carries only in-frame clones and drops some. There are about 240,000 clones in the sample; approximately 86% occur only once, and around 7.2% lies in the top ten. Sequenced: peripheral blood. The receptors shown here come from a man in his 60s who had recovered from COVID-19.

This clone has just a few counts. The rearrangement uses TRBV2 and TRBJ1-2; 8 nucleotides match TRBD1. V was clipped by 5 bases and J by 6 bases; unmatched bases: 11. CDR1 SNHLY and CDR2 FYNNEI come from the germline V gene. CDR3 length: 15 amino acids. CDR3 sequence (DNA): TGTGCCAGCAGTCTTGCGGTCCAGGGGGCTAATGGCTACACCTTC. This encodes CASSLAVQGANGYTF.

This clone was recorded once. This chain joins TRBV11-2 and TRBJ2-5; D is possibly TRBD2 (6 bases). The ends were cut back, 5 bases at V and 3 bases at J, with 25 bases in the middle. The CDR3 covers 18 residues. Germline V gene lookup returns CDR1 SGHAT and CDR2 FQNNGV. CDR3 sequence (DNA): TGTGCCAGCAGCCAGACGTCGAGTAGCGGATCGAGGGAAGAGACCCAGTACTTC. Its protein is CASSQTSSSGSREETQYF.

The rearrangement uses TRBV7-8 and TRBJ1-1, with 10 bases that match TRBD1. CDR1 is SGHVS, CDR2 FQNEAQ, per germline. CDR3 size: 18 residues. The V and J ends lost 5 bases and 4 bases, in that order; junction bases with no gene match: 16. CDR3 in amino acids: CASSTKTGTGVSGTEAFF. CDR3 sequence (DNA): TGTGCCAGCAGCACCAAGACCGGGACAGGGGTATCCGGCACTGAAGCTTTCTTT.

The V call is TRBV19, the J call TRBJ1-5, with D uncertain. Looked up from germline, CDR1 is LNHDA and CDR2 is SQIVND (reference sequence). V gave up 4 bases and J gave up 1 base, with 8 bases separating them. The CDR3 is made up of 14 amino acids. CDR3 DNA: TGTGCCAGTAGTACGGGTAGGAGCAATCAGCCCCAGCATTTT. As protein: CASSTGRSNQPQHF.

V gene TRBV5-1 combines with J gene TRBJ1-1; TRBD1 matches at 8 bases. Trimming took 3 bases from V and 4 from J; bases not matched to a gene: 8. Germline V gene sequence: CDR1 SGHRS, CDR2 YFSETQ. The CDR3 length is 15 residues. CDR3: CASSYGQGSSTEAFF. CDR3 bases: TGCGCCAGCAGCTACGGACAGGGAAGTAGCACTGAAGCTTTCTTT. Full variable domain (missing parts from reference TRBV5-1 and TRBJ1-1): KAGVTQTPRYLIKTRGQQVTLSCSPISGHRSVSWYQQTPGQGLQFLFEYFSETQRNKGNFPGRFSGRQFSNSRSEMNVSTLELGDSALYLCASSYGQGSSTEAFFGQGTRLTVV.

The V call is TRBV25-1, the J call TRBJ1-2; the D is unclear. The germline V and J ends were trimmed by 2 bases and 0 bases, with 13 bases remaining between them. CDR3 length: 16 amino acids. CDR1 and CDR2 (germline): MGHDK, SYGVNS. For the CDR3, the DNA is TGTGCCAGCAGTGAAAACAGACCGTCAGCTAACTATGGCTACACCTTC. Its protein is CASSENRPSANYGYTF.

The J gene is TRBJ2-7, the V gene TRBV27, with 9 bases lining up with TRBD1. CDR1 and CDR2 from the germline V gene are MNHEY and SMNVEV (reference sequence). The CDR3 has 14 amino acids. V shed 6 bases and J 2 bases; nucleotides not matched to a gene: 5. DNA of the CDR3: TGTGCCAGCAGCTGGGGACAGGGTGCCTACGAGCAGTACTTC. It encodes CASSWGQGAYEQYF.

The chain joins TRBV5-1 to TRBJ2-1; TRBD2 is a possible D gene (6 bases). V lost 5 bases and J lost 0, with 15 bases in between. There are 16 residues in the CDR3. Germline V gives CDR1 SGHRS, CDR2 YFSETQ. CDR3 in DNA: TGCGCCAGCAGTTTTGGAGGGGCCGTCTCCTACAATGAGCAGTTCTTC. This encodes CASSFGGAVSYNEQFF.

The chain joins TRBV24-1 to TRBJ2-7; TRBD2 matches 10 bases. The V and J ends lost 1 base and 3 bases, in that order; junction bases with no gene match: 14. This CDR3 contains 19 residues. From germline, CDR1 is KGHDR and CDR2 SFDVKD. DNA of the CDR3: TGTGCCACCAGTGATTTAACCCTTCCTAGCGGGGGATTGGGCTACGAGCAGTACTTC. It codes for CATSDLTLPSGGLGYEQYF.

The chain carries TRBV24-1 and TRBJ2-2; D may be TRBD1 (8 bases). Germline assignment: CDR1 KGHDR and CDR2 SFDVKD. Trimming took off 9 bases at V and 8 bases at J, with 24 bases between the two ends. The CDR3 loop spans 16 amino acids. The CDR3 nucleotides are TGTGCCACCGCGGGAGATGGACAGGGCTCCGGGGGGGAGCTGTTTTTT. The encoded protein is CATAGDGQGSGGELFF.

This clone was recorded a few times. This chain connects TRBV6-5 to TRBJ1-6; D is ambiguous. Germline assignment: CDR1 MNHEY and CDR2 SVGAGI. V dropped 8 bases and J dropped 9 bases, with 14 bases sitting between them. The CDR3 loop spans 13 amino acids. CDR3 DNA sequence: TGTGCCAGCGTGCGCGCCCCGGGTTCACCCCTCCACTTT. Residues: CASVRAPGSPLHF.

This rearrangement joins TRBV19 to TRBJ1-2, with D perhaps TRBD1 (5 bases). V was clipped by 6 bases and J by 0 bases, with 11 bases between them. The CDR3 extends over 14 amino acids. Germline CDR1 reads LNHDA; CDR2 reads SQIVND (reference sequence). The CDR3 loop reads CASSNRMANYGYTF. DNA for the CDR3: TGTGCCAGTAGCAACAGGATGGCTAACTATGGCTACACCTTC.